The text below deals with one T cell receptor beta chain. Antigen: not known. These data come from a study of beta chain features in type 1 diabetes. V dropped 5 bases and J dropped 0 bases, with 15 bases sitting between them. Germline CDR1 SGHNT, CDR2 YYREEE (reference sequence). CDR3 size: 16 residues. Investigators reverse transcribed all isolated RNA, so they sequenced expressed TCRB transcripts. Sequencing was performed with immunoSEQ multiplex PCR; in TCRdb, only in-frame clones are kept and a portion is missing. The data hold 330,000 or so clones, with around a fifth observed a single time. Broader study findings: Shortening that was moderate but significant affected the TCRB CDR3s of Type 1 diabetes patients in all four CD4+ subsets.

The source is a woman aged 18-35 years in good health. This chain connects TRBV5-4 to TRBJ2-1, with D possibly being TRBD2 (6 bases). Specimen: naive CD4+ T cells from blood. The CDR3 DNA reads TGTGCCAGCAGACCGGGTGGGGGAGGCTCCTACAATGAGCAGTTCTTC. The encoded protein is CASRPGGGGSYNEQFF.